One sample yielded the 14 T cell receptor beta chains listed below, sequenced in a study of T cells in Graves' hyperthyroidism and ophthalmopathy. Amplified TCR beta CDR3 regions came from RNA transcripts. Initially, a first-round RT-PCR of the TCR CDR3 employed the HTBI primer set. TCRdb called the multiplex PCR reads again in MiXCR, with one record for every CDR3 protein. The profile shows about 480,000 distinct CDR3 sequences, about 20% of them singletons. Sequenced: blood. Every receptor here comes from a woman in her seventies with Graves' ophthalmopathy.

There are many counts of this clonotype. J is TRBJ1-2 and V is TRBV7-2, with 11 bases matching TRBD1. V lost 5 bases to trimming and J lost 1 base; unmatched junction nucleotides: 9. Germline V gives CDR1 SGHTA, CDR2 FQGNSA. The CDR3 covers 17 residues. DNA for the CDR3: TGTGCCAGCAGCCTCATAGGGGGGACAGGGGGTAACTATGGCTACACCTTC. Its protein product is CASSLIGGTGGNYGYTF.

The genes are TRBV30 and TRBJ1-4; no firm D call. V was pared by 0 bases and J by 7 bases, with 6 bases between. The CDR3 is 12 amino acids. Germline assignment: CDR1 GTSNPN and CDR2 SVGIG (reference sequence). The CDR3 is CAWSVTREKLFF. The CDR3 DNA sequence: TGTGCCTGGAGTGTAACCCGTGAAAAACTGTTTTTT.

This clonotype was counted ten times or more. The V and J genes are TRBV30 and TRBJ2-3; maybe TRBD2 (5 bases). The V and J ends lost 3 bases and 2 bases respectively, with 12 bases between them. CDR3 length: 14 amino acids. Looked up from germline, CDR1 is GTSNPN and CDR2 is SVGIG (reference sequence). The CDR3 here is CAWRALGNTDTQYF. In DNA, the CDR3 is TGTGCCTGGAGGGCACTAGGTAACACAGATACGCAGTATTTT.

This clonotype was detected only a few times. The chain links TRBV30 to TRBJ2-5; 7 nucleotides align to TRBD2. Germline CDR1 and CDR2: GTSNPN and SVGIG (reference sequence). With V trimmed by 0 bases and J by 5 bases, 9 bases remained unmatched. CDR3 length: 15 residues. The CDR3 loop is CAWSVQSGIGETQYF. CDR3 in DNA: TGTGCCTGGAGTGTACAAAGCGGGATAGGTGAGACCCAGTACTTC.

CDR3 residues: CAISGSGRPDGYTF. In nucleotides, the CDR3 is TGTGCCATCAGTGGCTCGGGACGGCCCGATGGCTACACCTTC. The genes are TRBV10-3 and TRBJ1-2, with D tentatively TRBD1 (5 bases). Germline loops: CDR1 ENHRY, CDR2 SYGVKD. V shed 4 bases and J shed 6 bases, with 15 bases lying between them. The CDR3 contains 14 residues.

Ten or more counts support this clonotype. The chain is built from TRBV11-2 and TRBJ1-2; D gene ambiguous. Trimming cost V 2 bases and J 3 bases, with 13 bases left between them. CDR3 length: 15 amino acids. The V gene's germline CDR1 is SGHAT and CDR2 FQNNGV. CDR3 DNA: TGTGCCAGCAGCTTATCTCGCAGGACCTACTATGGCTACACCTTC. Translating gives CASSLSRRTYYGYTF.

This clonotype has just a few counts. The chain employs TRBV4-2 and TRBJ1-1, with a tentative D call TRBD1 (6 bases). Germline CDR1 is LGHNA and CDR2 is YNFKEQ. There are 15 residues in the CDR3. V was shortened by 5 bases and J by 2 bases, with 15 bases between the two germline ends. CDR3 amino acids: CASSKHAGVNTEAFF. In nucleotides, the CDR3 is TGTGCCAGCAGCAAGCACGCAGGGGTTAACACTGAAGCTTTCTTT.

The chain uses TRBV27 and TRBJ1-3; D is unresolved. The length of the CDR3 is 15 residues. The germline V and J ends were trimmed by 6 bases and 2 bases, with 14 bases remaining between them. Germline lookup yields CDR1 MNHEY and CDR2 SMNVEV (reference sequence). The CDR3 sequence is CASSSLTSPGNTIYF. DNA for the CDR3: TGTGCCAGCAGCTCCCTCACGAGTCCTGGAAACACCATATATTTT.

This clonotype appeared many times. The chain couples TRBV28 to TRBJ2-2, with TRBD1 identical over 12 bases. The CDR3 consists of 16 residues. The germline CDR1 and CDR2 sequences are MDHEN and SYDVKM. Losses at the gene ends were 4 bases for V and 7 bases for J; bases not matched to a gene: 7. In DNA, the CDR3 is TGTGCCAGCAGTTCCCCCGGGACAGGGGGCAGCGGGGAGCTGTTTTTT. It codes for CASSSPGTGGSGELFF.

The table lists this clonotype with many counts. The J gene is TRBJ2-1, the V gene TRBV7-3; D is uncertain. The CDR3 loop spans 13 amino acids. Trimming shortened V by 7 bases and J by 7 bases, and 14 bases separated the two germline ends. The V gene's germline CDR1 is SGHTA and CDR2 FQGTGA. CDR3 bases: TGTGCCAGCAAGTCCCCCGACGGGAATGAGCAGTTCTTC. This codes for CASKSPDGNEQFF.

The chain uses TRBV9 and TRBJ2-2; the match to TRBD2 covers 9 bases. V lost 4 bases to trimming and J lost 4 bases; unmatched junction nucleotides: 8. This CDR3 spans 16 amino acids. The V gene's germline CDR1 is SGDLS and CDR2 YYNGEE. CDR3 loop: CASSPPLAGATGELFF. In nucleotides, the CDR3 is TGTGCCAGCAGCCCACCTTTAGCGGGAGCCACCGGGGAGCTGTTTTTT.

The chain combines TRBV29-1 with TRBJ1-1, with 7 bases matching TRBD1. The CDR3 has 14 residues. Germline CDR1 and CDR2: SQVTM and ANQGSEA. Unmatched junction bases numbered 8, after V lost 6 bases and J lost 1 base. The CDR3: CSVWAGGANTEAFF. The DNA for the CDR3 is TGCAGCGTCTGGGCAGGGGGAGCGAACACTGAAGCTTTCTTT.

This clonotype was counted between two and nine times. The rearrangement joins TRBV7-2 to TRBJ1-2; 7 nucleotides agree with TRBD1. The CDR3 is 15 residues long. V lost 4 bases to trimming and J lost 4 bases; unmatched junction nucleotides: 9. Germline values: CDR1 SGHTA, CDR2 FQGNSA. As DNA, the CDR3 is TGTGCCAGCAGCTCCCCTACAGGGGTTTTCTATGGCTACACCTTC. This gives the protein CASSSPTGVFYGYTF.

This clonotype was counted between two and nine times. The rearrangement uses TRBV9 and TRBJ1-1, with TRBD1 as a possible D gene (6 bases). With 0 bases removed from V and 2 bases from J, the gap between germline ends came to 11 bases. The germline V gene encodes CDR1 SGDLS and CDR2 YYNGEE. The CDR3 totals 15 residues. The chain's CDR3 is CASSVVGHLNTEAFF. The CDR3 nucleotides are TGTGCCAGCAGCGTAGTGGGACATCTAAACACTGAAGCTTTCTTT.